This T cell receptor (beta chain) came from a study of blood T cell repertoires in COVID-19. Using immunoSEQ multiplex PCR, the repertoire was profiled, and TCRdb retains in-frame clones only, with some absent. The sample has around 300,000 clones; roughly 90% are singletons. In germline, CDR1 is GTSNPN, CDR2 SVGIG (reference sequence). J was trimmed by 3 bases and V by 5 bases; bases with no gene match: 3. There are 13 residues in the CDR3. Assignments of participants to cohorts depended upon their own reported clinical history. This chain links TRBV30 with TRBJ2-4, with 8 bases aligning to TRBD1. Sequencing input: PBMCs or T cells enriched from blood (not recorded which). The sequence was collected from a woman in her sixties or seventies who had recovered from COVID-19. The CDR3 DNA follows: TGTGCCTGGGGGGACAGGAACAAAAACATTCAGTACTTC. Residues: CAWGDRNKNIQYF.